The 10 T cell receptor beta chains in this list originate from one sample, sequenced in a study of control samples from healthy donors and cancer patients. This table comes from immunoSEQ multiplex PCR, and its TCRdb copy is limited to in-frame clones, with some not included. The sample carries around 130,000 clones, 93% recorded once. The sequenced material came from PBMCs. The receptors originated from a man aged 50 to 59 with head and neck cancer.

The chain has TRBV4-3 and TRBJ2-1, with D unclear. V lost 3 bases, J lost 6 bases, and 9 bases lay in between. CDR3 length: 13 residues. CDR1 is LGHNA, CDR2 YSLEER, per germline. CDR3 loop: CASSHGPLNEQFF. In DNA form, the CDR3 reads TGCGCCAGCAGCCACGGACCCCTCAATGAGCAGTTCTTC.

This chain connects TRBV4-1 to TRBJ1-2, with D possibly being TRBD1 (5 bases). Germline V CDR1 and CDR2: MGHRA, YSYEKL. The CDR3 runs to 11 residues. V lost 4 bases and J lost 11, with 11 bases in between. In DNA, the CDR3 is TGCGCCAGCAGCCGGGACGGAGGGTACACCTTC. Residues: CASSRDGGYTF.

Only one count was recorded for this clone. The identical CDR3 is also encoded by other nucleotide sequences in the sample. The chain has TRBV7-9 and TRBJ1-2, with D possibly TRBD1 on 5 matching bases. Trimming stripped 1 base from V and 6 bases from J, with 6 bases between. The CDR3 spans 12 residues. Germline-derived CDR1 and CDR2 are SEHNR and FQNEAQ (reference sequence). CDR3 coding DNA: TGTGCCAGCAGCTTAGGAGGGGATGGCTACACCTTC. Translation gives CASSLGGDGYTF.

The chain uses TRBV30 and TRBJ1-3; TRBD1 might be the D (5 bases). Trimming removed 4 bases at V and 4 bases at J, with 11 bases between. This CDR3 region has 13 residues. CDR1 GTSNPN and CDR2 SVGIG come from the germline V gene (reference sequence). CDR3 protein: CAWNRGAGNTIYF. The CDR3, as DNA: TGTGCCTGGAATAGGGGAGCCGGAAACACCATATATTTT.

J is TRBJ2-3 and V is TRBV3-1 (or the pseudogene TRBV3-2), with 15 bases lining up with TRBD2. V trimming: 3 bases; J trimming: 2 bases; junction bases outside the gene matches: 3. CDR3 size: 17 residues. From germline, CDR1 is LGHDT and CDR2 YNNKEL (reference sequence). The CDR3 nucleotides are TGTGCCAGCAGCCAGGGACTAGCGGGGGGACTCACAGATACGCAGTATTTT. Its translation: CASSQGLAGGLTDTQYF.

CDR3 nucleotides: TGTGCCAGCAGCTTAACAGGGGTGGGTGGCTACACCTTC. This gives the protein CASSLTGVGGYTF. The chain recombines TRBV7-9 with TRBJ1-2; TRBD1 agrees at 7 bases. CDR3 size: 13 residues. V lost 2 bases to trimming and J lost 7 bases; unmatched junction nucleotides: 4. Germline V gene sequence: CDR1 SEHNR, CDR2 FQNEAQ (reference sequence).

This sequence joins TRBV7-2 and TRBJ1-4; possibly TRBD1 for D (5 bases). V lost 2 bases and J lost 5, with 12 bases in between. This CDR3 contains 15 residues. Germline lookup yields CDR1 SGHTA and CDR2 FQGNSA. CDR3 protein: CASSLMRGLNEKLFF. In nucleotides, the CDR3 is TGTGCCAGCAGCTTAATGCGGGGCCTAAATGAAAAACTGTTTTTT. The entire variable domain, with the rest obtained from reference TRBV7-2 and TRBJ1-4, is as follows: GAGVSQSPSNKVTEKGKDVELRCDPISGHTALYWYRQSLGQGLEFLIYFQGNSAPDKSGLPSDRFSAERTGGSVSTLTIQRTQQEDSAVYLCASSLMRGLNEKLFFGSGTQLSVL.

V and J are TRBV2 and TRBJ1-2; no definite D call. Germline-derived CDR1 and CDR2 are SNHLY and FYNNEI. CDR3 length equals 13 residues. The V gene lost 10 bases and the J gene lost 5 bases, with 17 bases spanning the gap. CDR3 sequence reads: CANKVSARYGYTF. For the CDR3, the DNA is TGTGCCAATAAGGTCTCAGCTAGGTATGGCTACACCTTC.

A single count supports this clone. The chain employs TRBV9 and TRBJ2-1; the D gene could be TRBD1 or TRBD2 (7 bases each). The CDR3 loop spans 15 amino acids. V shed 5 bases and J shed 7 bases, with 19 bases lying between them. The germline gives CDR1 SGDLS, CDR2 YYNGEE. The CDR3 spells CASSPGGLLTNEQFF. The DNA for the CDR3 is TGTGCCAGCAGTCCAGGGGGACTACTCACGAATGAGCAGTTCTTC.

The chain carries TRBV10-3 and TRBJ2-1; the D call may be TRBD1 or TRBD2 (6 bases each). The CDR3 is made up of 12 amino acids. Germline V gene lookup returns CDR1 ENHRY and CDR2 SYGVKD. The V and J ends lost 8 bases and 8 bases respectively, with 13 bases between them. The CDR3 bases are TGTGCCATCGGGGGGCGCGGCGATGAGCAGTTCTTC. It codes for CAIGGRGDEQFF.